These 18 T cell receptor beta chains were all obtained from the same sample, sequenced in a study of vaccination effects on CD4 cells after COVID-19. Profiled with immunoSEQ multiplex PCR; TCRdb holds only in-frame clones, not every one. The sample has 20,000 to 25,000 clones, around 77% seen once. These TCRs' antigens remain unknown. Within the ViraFEST assay, antigen-specific CD4+ T cells underwent expansion with viral peptide pools prior to sequencing. CD4+ T cells were isolated after around 10 days of culture. Each participant received a vaccine that was either BNT162b2 or mRNA-1273, given as two doses. The material sequenced was CD4+ T cells from PBMCs cultured with HCoV-229E spike peptides, taken after COVID-19 vaccination. The receptors originated from a human donor who received a COVID-19 vaccine.

V usage is TRBV10-2 and J usage is TRBJ2-1; D not certain. This CDR3 has 12 residues. Trimming took 5 bases from V and 6 from J, leaving 8 bases between them. The V gene's germline CDR1 is WSHSY and CDR2 SAAADI. The CDR3 here is CASSNTLNEQFF. The CDR3 nucleotides are TGCGCCAGCAGTAATACTCTCAATGAGCAGTTCTTC.

This chain links TRBV5-1 with TRBJ2-3; 7 nucleotides agree with TRBD2. From germline, CDR1 is SGHRS and CDR2 YFSETQ. The CDR3 extends over 14 amino acids. V gave up 0 bases and J gave up 5 bases; unmatched junction bases: 3. CDR3 in amino acids: CASSLEASGDTQYF. CDR3 DNA: TGCGCCAGCAGCTTGGAAGCTAGCGGAGATACGCAGTATTTT.

This clone was seen more than once but under ten times. The chain carries TRBV24-1 and TRBJ1-5; no clear D. Germline loops: CDR1 KGHDR, CDR2 SFDVKD. Trimming cost V 3 bases and J 6 bases, with 8 bases left between them. This CDR3 comprises 13 residues. The CDR3 protein is CATSDTDTQPQHF. The DNA of the CDR3 is TGTGCCACCAGTGATACTGACACTCAGCCCCAGCATTTT.

This clone occurred once. The chain couples TRBV9 to TRBJ2-7, with D hard to call. This CDR3 has 13 residues. The germline V and J ends were trimmed by 0 bases and 4 bases, with 8 bases remaining between them. Germline assignment: CDR1 SGDLS and CDR2 YYNGEE. The CDR3 region is CASSVAIGYEQYF. CDR3 coding DNA: TGTGCCAGCAGCGTAGCTATCGGTTACGAGCAGTACTTC. Combining the CDR3 with reference TRBV9 and TRBJ2-7 gives the whole variable domain DSGVTQTPKHLITATGQRVTLRCSPRSGDLSVYWYQQSLDQGLQFLIQYYNGEERAKGNILERFSAQQFPDLHSELNLSSLELGDSALYFCASSVAIGYEQYFGPGTRLTVT.

CDR3 nucleotides: TGTGCCAGCAGTGACCCGCGCCAAGAGACCCAGTACTTC. Translated: CASSDPRQETQYF. The V and J genes are TRBV25-1 and TRBJ2-5; D unclear. Trimming left V 3 bases short and J 1 base short, with 6 bases between. There are 13 residues in the CDR3. Germline-derived CDR1 and CDR2 are MGHDK and SYGVNS.

This rearrangement joins TRBV5-1 to TRBJ2-1, with TRBD2 as a possible D gene (6 bases). This CDR3 spans 16 amino acids. Germline V gene lookup returns CDR1 SGHRS and CDR2 YFSETQ. The V end lost 4 bases, the J end lost 3 bases, and 17 bases lay between the germline ends. CDR3 sequence reads: CASSIESGWGYNEQFF. The CDR3 DNA is TGCGCCAGCAGCATAGAAAGCGGGTGGGGCTACAATGAGCAGTTCTTC.

This clone was seen just once. The V gene is TRBV12-3 or TRBV12-4, the J gene TRBJ2-3, with D possibly being TRBD2 (5 bases). This CDR3 spans 13 amino acids. V was trimmed by 1 base and J by 4 bases, leaving 6 bases between them. CDR3 in DNA: TGTGCCAGCAGTTTAGTGCGGGCAGATACGCAGTATTTT. It translates to CASSLVRADTQYF.

V is TRBV6-5 and J is TRBJ2-1; 10 bases line up with TRBD1. CDR3 length: 15 amino acids. Germline loops: CDR1 MNHEY, CDR2 SVGAGI. V was pared by 5 bases and J by 8 bases, with 9 bases of the junction left unmatched. CDR3 in amino acids: CASSHLGTGDDEQFF. The CDR3 coding sequence is TGTGCCAGCAGTCACCTGGGGACAGGGGATGATGAGCAGTTCTTC.

This chain uses TRBV2 with TRBJ1-1; no clear D. Germline-derived CDR1 and CDR2 are SNHLY and FYNNEI. The V gene lost 2 bases and the J gene lost 5 bases, with 12 bases spanning the gap. The CDR3 sequence is 14 residues long. CDR3 in amino acids: CASSELTATTEAFF. CDR3 bases: TGTGCCAGCAGTGAACTAACCGCTACTACTGAAGCTTTCTTT.

The rearrangement links TRBV11-3 to TRBJ2-7; D is undetermined. The CDR3 consists of 12 residues. The germline gives CDR1 SGHNT, CDR2 YENEEA. V was shortened by 5 bases and J by 6 bases, with 11 bases between the two germline ends. CDR3 sequence reads: CASSRESGEQYF. The CDR3 bases are TGTGCCAGCAGCAGGGAATCGGGCGAGCAGTACTTC.

V is TRBV29-1 and J is TRBJ2-7, with D tentatively TRBD2 (6 bases). The length of the CDR3 is 15 residues. From germline, CDR1 is SQVTM and CDR2 ANQGSEA. With 1 base removed from V and 0 bases from J, the gap between germline ends came to 13 bases. The CDR3, as DNA: TGCAGCGTTGAAGTCTGGGACTTCATCTCCTACGAGCAGTACTTC. Its protein is CSVEVWDFISYEQYF.

The gene calls are TRBV4-2 and TRBJ2-3; D perhaps matches TRBD1 (7 bases). Trimming removed 4 bases at V and 2 bases at J, with 16 bases between. The CDR3 extends over 16 amino acids. From germline, CDR1 is LGHNA and CDR2 YNFKEQ. The CDR3 sequence: CASSRRGDRLTDTQYF. The CDR3 DNA reads as TGTGCCAGCAGCCGTAGGGGGGACAGACTCACAGATACGCAGTATTTT.

The chain is built from TRBV29-1 and TRBJ1-2, with 7 bases lining up with TRBD1. This CDR3 has 18 amino acids. Germline V gives CDR1 SQVTM, CDR2 ANQGSEA. The CDR3 reads CRKEGVGSPCRGYFGYTF. DNA for the CDR3: TGCAGGAAAGAAGGCGTTGGGTCTCCGTGCAGGGGGTATTTTGGCTACACCTTC. The variable domain in full, with the rest retrieved from reference TRBV29-1 and TRBJ1-2, is SAVISQKPSRDICQRGTSLTIQCQVDSQVTMMFWYRQQPGQSLTLIATANQGSEATYESGFVIDKFPISRPNLTFSTLTVSNMSPEDSSIYLCRKEGVGSPCRGYFGYTFGSGTRLTVV.

This clone showed up just once. The rearrangement uses TRBV11-3 and TRBJ1-6; D uncertain. The CDR3 loop spans 15 amino acids. Trimming took 5 bases from V and 0 from J, leaving 8 bases between them. CDR1 is SGHNT, CDR2 YENEEA, per germline. CDR3 bases: TGTGCCAGCAGCGCCGAAGACTCCTATAATTCACCCCTCCACTTT. Its protein is CASSAEDSYNSPLHF.

This clone was detected only a few times. The chain employs TRBV18 and TRBJ1-1; no clear D gene. The length of the CDR3 is 15 residues. Germline V gives CDR1 KGHSH, CDR2 LQKENI. V lost 3 bases to trimming and J lost 4 bases, with 15 bases between them. CDR3 residues: CASSPPRASGTEAFF. For the CDR3, the DNA is TGTGCCAGCTCACCCCCCCGGGCTTCGGGCACTGAAGCTTTCTTT.

CDR3 in DNA: TGCGCCAGCAGCATAGGACAGGGGGGTATATACGAGCAGTACTTC. Protein product: CASSIGQGGIYEQYF. This chain uses TRBV5-1 with TRBJ2-7; 10 bases fit TRBD1. The V gene end was trimmed by 4 bases and the J gene end by 4 bases; junction bases not matched to a gene: 8. The germline CDR1 and CDR2 sequences are SGHRS and YFSETQ. The CDR3 totals 15 residues.

The genes are TRBV3-1 (or the pseudogene TRBV3-2) and TRBJ2-7; D perhaps matches TRBD1 (5 bases). V lost 3 bases and J 1 base, leaving 10 bases between the germline ends. CDR3 length equals 14 residues. Looked up from germline, CDR1 is LGHDT and CDR2 is YNNKEL (reference sequence). CDR3 amino acids: CASSQNSGSYEQYF. The CDR3 DNA is TGTGCCAGCAGCCAGAACTCAGGGTCCTACGAGCAGTACTTC.

In DNA, the CDR3 is TGTGCCAGTAGTATAGGGGGGCGGGCCATTCAGTACTTC. Translated, it gives CASSIGGRAIQYF. The chain uses TRBV19 and TRBJ2-4, with a tentative D call TRBD1 (6 bases). V shed 1 base and J shed 9 bases, with 10 bases lying between them. In germline, CDR1 is LNHDA, CDR2 SQIVND (reference sequence). The CDR3 totals 13 residues. The full variable domain, with the rest looked up from reference TRBV19 and TRBJ2-4, is DGGITQSPKYLFRKEGQNVTLSCEQNLNHDAMYWYRQDPGQGLRLIYYSQIVNDFQKGDIAEGYSVSREKKESFPLTVTSAQKNPTAFYLCASSIGGRAIQYFGAGTRLSVL.